This TCR beta chain was recovered during a study of siplizumab effects on memory and regulatory T cells. Study-level points and caveats: Unstimulated subsets accounted for the mapping of only a minor share of the clones that were alloreactive. Alloreactive sequences from unstimulated CD4+ memory cells fell significantly with siplizumab. Memory cells seemed less diverse than naive T cells, which seemed major alloresponse contributors. Confirmatory evidence of suppressive function in proliferating siplizumab-culture Tregs was not obtained.

Here immunoSEQ multiplex PCR was the method, and the copy in TCRdb shows in-frame clones only, minus some. The repertoire holds 100,000 or so clones, about 92% seen once, with approximately 0.32% in the top ten. In regard to this clone: Its specificity is unknown.

The receptor comes from a human donor in good health. Sequenced: CD4+ T cells sorted from blood.

The CDR3 sequence is CAWDRGTGSNQPQHF. CDR3 in DNA: TGTGCCTGGGACAGGGGGACGGGTAGCAATCAGCCCCAGCATTTT. The gene calls are TRBV30 and TRBJ1-5; TRBD1 matches at 9 bases. Trimming removed 5 bases from V and 0 bases from J; junction bases left unmatched: 5. This CDR3 region has 15 residues. Germline loops: CDR1 GTSNPN, CDR2 SVGIG (reference sequence). Using reference TRBV30 and TRBJ1-5 for the parts outside the CDR3, the full variable domain is SQTIHQWPATLVQPVGSPLSLECTVEGTSNPNLYWYRQAAGRGLQLLFYSVGIGQISSEVPQNLSASRPQDRQFILSSKKLLLSDSGFYLCAWDRGTGSNQPQHFGDGTRLSIL.